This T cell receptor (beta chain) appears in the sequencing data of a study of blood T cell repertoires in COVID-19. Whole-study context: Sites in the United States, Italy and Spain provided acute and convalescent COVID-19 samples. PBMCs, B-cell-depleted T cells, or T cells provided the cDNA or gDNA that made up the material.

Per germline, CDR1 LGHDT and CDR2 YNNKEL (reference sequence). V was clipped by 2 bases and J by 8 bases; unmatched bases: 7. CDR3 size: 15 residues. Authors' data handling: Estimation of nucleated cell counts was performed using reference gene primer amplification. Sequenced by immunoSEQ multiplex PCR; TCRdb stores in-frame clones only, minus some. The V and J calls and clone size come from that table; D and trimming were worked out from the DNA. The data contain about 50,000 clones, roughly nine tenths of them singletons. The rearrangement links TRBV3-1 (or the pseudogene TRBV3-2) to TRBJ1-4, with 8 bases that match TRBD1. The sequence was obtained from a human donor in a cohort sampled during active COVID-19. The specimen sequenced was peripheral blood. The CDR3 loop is CASSQRTGSWEKLFF. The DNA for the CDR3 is TGTGCCAGCAGCCAAAGGACAGGGTCATGGGAAAAACTGTTTTTT.